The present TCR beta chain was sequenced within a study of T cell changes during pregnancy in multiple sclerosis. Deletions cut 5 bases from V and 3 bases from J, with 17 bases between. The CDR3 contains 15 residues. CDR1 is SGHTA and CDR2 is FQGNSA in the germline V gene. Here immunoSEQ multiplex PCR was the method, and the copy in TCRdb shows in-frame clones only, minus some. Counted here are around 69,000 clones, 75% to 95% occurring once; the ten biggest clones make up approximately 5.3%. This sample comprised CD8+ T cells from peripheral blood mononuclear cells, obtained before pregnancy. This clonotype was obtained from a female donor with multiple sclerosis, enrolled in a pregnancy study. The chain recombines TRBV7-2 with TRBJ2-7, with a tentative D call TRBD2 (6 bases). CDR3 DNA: TGTGCCAGCAGCCCTAACGGAGGGGCCGGCTACGAGCAGTACTTC. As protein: CASSPNGGAGYEQYF.